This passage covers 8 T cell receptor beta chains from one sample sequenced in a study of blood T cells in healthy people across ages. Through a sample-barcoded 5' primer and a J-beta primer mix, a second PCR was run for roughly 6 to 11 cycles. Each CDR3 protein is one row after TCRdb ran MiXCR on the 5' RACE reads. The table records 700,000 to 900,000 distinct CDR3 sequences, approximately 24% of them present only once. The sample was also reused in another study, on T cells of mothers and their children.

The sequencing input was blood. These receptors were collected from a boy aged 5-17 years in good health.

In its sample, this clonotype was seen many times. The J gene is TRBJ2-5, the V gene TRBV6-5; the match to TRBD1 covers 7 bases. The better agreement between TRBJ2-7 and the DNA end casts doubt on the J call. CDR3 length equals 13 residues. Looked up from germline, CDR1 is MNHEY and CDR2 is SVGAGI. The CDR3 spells CASSRDRPYEQYF. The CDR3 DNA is TGTGCCAGCAGCCGGGACAGACCGTACGAGCAGTACTTC.

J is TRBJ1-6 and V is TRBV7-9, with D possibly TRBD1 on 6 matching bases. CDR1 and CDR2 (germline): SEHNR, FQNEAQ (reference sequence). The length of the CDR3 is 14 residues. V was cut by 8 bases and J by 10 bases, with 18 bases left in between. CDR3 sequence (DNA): TGTGCCAGCGGCTATACAGGGCTCGACTCACCCCTCCACTTT. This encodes CASGYTGLDSPLHF.

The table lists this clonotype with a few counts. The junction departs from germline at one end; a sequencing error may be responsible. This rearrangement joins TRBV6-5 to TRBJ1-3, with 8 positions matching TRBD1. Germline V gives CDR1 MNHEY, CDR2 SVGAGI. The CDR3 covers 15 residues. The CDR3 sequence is CASSFSGGSRNTIYF. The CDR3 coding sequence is TGTGCCAGCAGTTTTTCAGGGGGCTCTAGAAACACCATATATTTT.

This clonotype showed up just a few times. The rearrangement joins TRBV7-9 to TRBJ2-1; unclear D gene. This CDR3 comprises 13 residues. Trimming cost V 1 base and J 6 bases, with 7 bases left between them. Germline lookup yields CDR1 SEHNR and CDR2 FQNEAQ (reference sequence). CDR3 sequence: CASSLVWGNEQFF. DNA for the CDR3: TGTGCCAGCAGCTTAGTGTGGGGCAATGAGCAGTTCTTC.

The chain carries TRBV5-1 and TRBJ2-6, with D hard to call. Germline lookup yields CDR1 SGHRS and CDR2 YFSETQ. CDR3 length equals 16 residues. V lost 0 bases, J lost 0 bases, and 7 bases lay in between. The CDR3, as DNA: TGCGCCAGCAGCTTGGAGATAGCCTCTGGGGCCAACGTCCTGACTTTC. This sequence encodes CASSLEIASGANVLTF.

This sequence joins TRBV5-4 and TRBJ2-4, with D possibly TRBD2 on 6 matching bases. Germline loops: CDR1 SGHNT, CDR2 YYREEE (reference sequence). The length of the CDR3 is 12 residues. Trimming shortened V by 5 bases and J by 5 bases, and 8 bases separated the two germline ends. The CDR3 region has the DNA TGTGCCAGCAGTGGCGGGGAAAACATTCAGTACTTC. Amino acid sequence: CASSGGENIQYF. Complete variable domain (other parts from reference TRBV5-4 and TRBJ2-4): ETGVTQSPTHLIKTRGQQVTLRCSSQSGHNTVSWYQQALGQGPQFIFQYYREEENGRGNFPPRFSGLQFPNYSSELNVNALELDDSALYLCASSGGENIQYFGAGTRLSVL.

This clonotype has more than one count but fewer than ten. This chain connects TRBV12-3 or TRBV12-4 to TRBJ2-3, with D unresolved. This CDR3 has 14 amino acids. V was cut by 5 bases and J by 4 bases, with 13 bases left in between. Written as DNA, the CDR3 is TGTGCCAGCAGTGGACCGACCGTCCCAGATACGCAGTATTTT. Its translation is CASSGPTVPDTQYF.

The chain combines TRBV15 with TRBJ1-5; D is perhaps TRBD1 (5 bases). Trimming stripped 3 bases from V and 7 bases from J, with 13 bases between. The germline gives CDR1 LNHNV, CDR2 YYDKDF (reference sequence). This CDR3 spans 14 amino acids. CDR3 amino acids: CATSSPGTGQPQHF. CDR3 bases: TGTGCCACCAGCAGTCCAGGGACGGGACAGCCCCAGCATTTT.